This T cell receptor beta chain was recovered during a study of beta chain features in type 1 diabetes. The investigators reverse transcribed all of the isolated RNA, so they sequenced expressed TCRB transcripts. Clones were read by immunoSEQ multiplex PCR, and TCRdb kept only the in-frame ones, dropping some. The table has 450,000 to 550,000 clones, approximately 30% seen once; the top ten hold about 0.065%. Germline V gene lookup returns CDR1 SEHNR and CDR2 FQNEAQ (reference sequence). CDR3 length: 18 amino acids. The junction had 15 bases not matched to a gene; V was cut back by 5 bases and J by 5 bases. This clone was observed a handful of times.

The sequence was obtained from a man aged 18 to 30 in good health. The source material was naive CD4+ T cells from blood. The V gene is TRBV7-9, the J gene TRBJ2-2, with 9 bases aligning to TRBD1. This chain's CDR3 is CASSASRDREMITGELFF. DNA of the CDR3: TGTGCCAGCAGCGCTAGCCGGGACAGGGAGATGATAACCGGGGAGCTGTTTTTT.